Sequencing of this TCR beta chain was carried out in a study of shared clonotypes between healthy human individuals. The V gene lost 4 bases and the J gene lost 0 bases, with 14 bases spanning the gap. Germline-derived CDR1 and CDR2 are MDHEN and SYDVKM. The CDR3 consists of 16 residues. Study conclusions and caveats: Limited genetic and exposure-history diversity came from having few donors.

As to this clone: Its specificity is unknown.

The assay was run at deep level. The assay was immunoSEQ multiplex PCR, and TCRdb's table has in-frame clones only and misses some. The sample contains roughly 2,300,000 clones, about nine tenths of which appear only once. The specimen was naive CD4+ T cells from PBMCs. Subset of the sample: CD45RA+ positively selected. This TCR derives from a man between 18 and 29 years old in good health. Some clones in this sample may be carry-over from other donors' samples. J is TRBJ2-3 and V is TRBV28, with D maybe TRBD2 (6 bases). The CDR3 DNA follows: TGTGCCAGCAGTTGGCTGGTGGCGGGAAGCACAGATACGCAGTATTTT. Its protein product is CASSWLVAGSTDTQYF.